The source of this T cell receptor (beta chain) is a study of T-cell reconstitution after alpha-beta-depleted transplantation in children. The CDR3 has 15 residues. V was clipped by 3 bases and J by 7 bases; unmatched bases: 8. The library targeted TCRbeta and was prepared with unique molecular identifiers. TCRdb reprocessed the PCR reads with MiXCR, giving one entry per CDR3 protein. Of about 690,000 distinct CDR3 sequences listed, over 15% were seen once; the top ten hold approximately 1%. There are many counts of this clonotype. The chain joins TRBV12-3 or TRBV12-4 to TRBJ2-1; 8 bases are shared with TRBD2. The sequence was obtained from a human donor who donated a stem cell graft to a child with acute myeloid leukemia. The input for sequencing was PBMCs from the stem cell graft donor, taken from the stem cell graft. The CDR3 spells CASSFLLGTRNEQFF. DNA of the CDR3: TGTGCCAGCAGTTTCCTTCTCGGGACTAGAAATGAGCAGTTCTTC.